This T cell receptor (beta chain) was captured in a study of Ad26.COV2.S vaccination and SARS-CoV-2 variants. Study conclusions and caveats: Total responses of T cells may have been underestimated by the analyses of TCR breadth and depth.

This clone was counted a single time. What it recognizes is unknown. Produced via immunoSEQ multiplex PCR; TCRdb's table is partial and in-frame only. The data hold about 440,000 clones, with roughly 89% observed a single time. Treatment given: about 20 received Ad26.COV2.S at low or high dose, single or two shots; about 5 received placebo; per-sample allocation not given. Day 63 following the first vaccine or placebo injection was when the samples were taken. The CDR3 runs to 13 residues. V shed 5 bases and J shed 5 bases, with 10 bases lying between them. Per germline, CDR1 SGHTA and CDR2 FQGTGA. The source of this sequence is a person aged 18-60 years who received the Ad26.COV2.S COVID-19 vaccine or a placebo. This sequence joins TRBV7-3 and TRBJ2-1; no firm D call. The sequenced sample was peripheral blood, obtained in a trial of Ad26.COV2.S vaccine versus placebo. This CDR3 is CASSLGVDNEQFF. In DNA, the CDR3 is TGTGCCAGCAGCCTCGGAGTGGACAATGAGCAGTTCTTC.